The TCR beta chain described here comes from a study of molecular identifiers for immune sequencing clone quantification. Study findings and constraints: Spiked Jurkat TCR RNA originating from one cell could reportedly be identified amid one million naive cells. Barcodes shared by identical TCR molecules could lead to underestimated sizes of highly expanded clones. In naive cells, clones above 20 RNA copies held under 1% of molecules, whereas in effector cells they held over 98%.

This clonotype was seen repeatedly, ten times or more. Its antigen is still unknown. TCRdb used MiXCR to reprocess the PCR reads, holding one entry per CDR3 protein. The sample lists 90,000 or so distinct CDR3 sequences, 20% to 25% occurring once. Germline V gene lookup returns CDR1 SGHVS and CDR2 FNYEAQ. This CDR3 region has 14 residues. The V end lost 2 bases, the J end lost 6 bases, and 12 bases lay between the germline ends. Sorting defined naive CD8 T cells as CD8+CD4-CCR7+CD45RA+. The chain couples TRBV7-6 to TRBJ2-3; tentatively, D is TRBD1 (6 bases). Sequenced sample: naive CD8+ T cells from blood, with Jurkat cell RNA spiked in. Sample subset: FACS-sorted CD8+CD4-CCR7+CD45RA+ naive T cells. The source of this sequence is a human donor in good health. Some libraries in this study had Jurkat cell RNA spiked in. The CDR3 region is CASSLLGAKDTQYF. The CDR3 region has the DNA TGTGCCAGCAGCTTATTGGGGGCCAAGGATACGCAGTATTTT.